At least ten counts were recorded for the clone carrying this T cell receptor (beta chain). Its antigen is not known. CDR3 length equals 15 residues. Germline V lookup: CDR1 ENHRY, CDR2 SYGVKD. V lost 3 bases to trimming and J lost 5 bases; unmatched junction nucleotides: 7. As the template, RNA transcripts were used to amplify TCR beta CDR3 regions. An opening RT-PCR round employed HTBI primers and preceded a second-round multiplex PCR. TCRdb fed the multiplex PCR reads into MiXCR, producing one record per CDR3 protein. The sample carries approximately 160,000 distinct CDR3 sequences, around 40% recorded once. This record belongs to a study of Graves' ophthalmopathy and Graves' hyperthyroidism. General study findings and limits: In blood appeared most of the expanded thyroid clonotypes whose frequency exceeded 0.001. Using 13 signatures, a model distinguished ophthalmopathy from stable hyperthyroidism, reaching 85% to 90% sensitivity and over 65% specificity.

Diagnoses were established from clinical symptoms, serum thyroxine, TRAb, thyroid ultrasound and orbital computed tomography. PBMCs were isolated by Ficoll-Paque density gradient centrifugation, using about 9.5 ml of fresh peripheral blood as the starting material. The origin of this receptor is a young man with Graves' ophthalmopathy. The specimen was peripheral blood. V usage is TRBV10-3 and J usage is TRBJ1-1; 9 bases line up with TRBD1. The CDR3 is CAISDRDRVLTEAFF. The DNA for the CDR3 is TGTGCCATCAGTGACCGGGACAGGGTTCTTACTGAAGCTTTCTTT.